The 27 T cell receptor beta chains below come from one sample, sequenced in a study of blood T cell repertoires in COVID-19. Clones were read by immunoSEQ multiplex PCR, and TCRdb kept only the in-frame ones, dropping some. The sample consists of about 240,000 clones, roughly 87% of them appearing once. Sample: peripheral blood. The receptor source for this set is a man aged 55 to 70 who had recovered from COVID-19.

The chain is built from TRBV27 and TRBJ2-3; 9 nucleotides line up with TRBD2. V lost 6 bases to trimming and J lost 3 bases; unmatched junction nucleotides: 4. Germline loops: CDR1 MNHEY, CDR2 SMNVEV (reference sequence). The CDR3 length is 14 residues. CDR3 sequence reads: CASRQAGGTDTQYF. CDR3 bases: TGTGCCAGCAGACAAGCGGGGGGTACAGATACGCAGTATTTT.

This clone was seen a few times. This chain connects TRBV5-6 to TRBJ1-3; D ambiguous. This CDR3 comprises 13 residues. Trimming removed 3 bases from V and 4 bases from J, with 8 bases in between. Germline lookup yields CDR1 SGHDT and CDR2 YYEEEE. The CDR3 bases are TGTGCCAGCAGCTCTGGGCCGGGAAACACCATATATTTT. This gives the protein CASSSGPGNTIYF.

The V gene is TRBV5-4, the J gene TRBJ1-6; D is possibly TRBD1 (5 bases). Germline V gives CDR1 SGHNT, CDR2 YYREEE (reference sequence). Deletions cut 5 bases from V and 5 bases from J, with 14 bases between. The CDR3 loop spans 15 amino acids. In DNA, the CDR3 is TGTGCCAGCAGTAAACAGGAGGGGAATAATTCACCCCTCCACTTT. Protein product: CASSKQEGNNSPLHF.

V and J are TRBV3-1 (or the pseudogene TRBV3-2) and TRBJ1-1; possibly TRBD1 for D (6 bases). The CDR3 is made up of 14 amino acids. The V and J ends lost 4 bases and 4 bases respectively, with 13 bases between them. The germline gives CDR1 LGHDT, CDR2 YNNKEL (reference sequence). The chain's CDR3 is CASSPWGGVTEAFF. The CDR3 DNA reads as TGTGCCAGCAGCCCTTGGGGGGGCGTCACTGAAGCTTTCTTT.

The V and J genes are TRBV13 and TRBJ2-3, with 12 bases aligning to TRBD1. V gave up 5 bases and J gave up 5 bases; unmatched junction bases: 8. The length of the CDR3 is 16 residues. The germline V gene encodes CDR1 PRHDT and CDR2 FYEKMQ (reference sequence). The CDR3 DNA follows: TGTGCCAGCAGCGGCCGGGACAGGGGGCAAGGAGATACGCAGTATTTT. It encodes CASSGRDRGQGDTQYF.

The V and J genes are TRBV9 and TRBJ1-2; 7 positions match TRBD1. The germline gives CDR1 SGDLS, CDR2 YYNGEE. The ends lost 3 bases at V and 7 bases at J; junction bases unmatched: 9. The CDR3 is 14 residues long. CDR3 sequence: CASSGRQGESGYTF. As DNA, the CDR3 is TGTGCCAGCAGCGGTAGACAGGGAGAGAGTGGCTACACCTTC.

The chain couples TRBV21-1 to TRBJ2-7; the table's D call, TRBD2, has no DNA check behind it. TRBV21-1 is labeled a pseudogene. The CDR3 consists of 18 residues. CDR3 sequence (DNA): TGTGCCAGCAGCACAAAGTGGTATTTATCGGGGGGGCGCTACGAGCAGTACTTC. Protein: CASSTKWYLSGGRYEQYF.

In the case of this clone: The same CDR3 is also encoded by other DNA sequences in this sample. The V call is TRBV5-1, the J call TRBJ1-3; D is unclear. V lost 0 bases, J lost 1 base, and 5 bases lay in between. The CDR3 spans 14 residues. Germline assignment: CDR1 SGHRS and CDR2 YFSETQ. The CDR3 spells CASSLGGSGNTIYF. CDR3 nucleotides: TGCGCCAGCAGCTTGGGCGGGTCTGGAAACACCATATATTTT.

CDR3 residues: CSASPTGHTEAFF. The CDR3 coding sequence is TGCAGTGCTAGTCCGACAGGGCACACTGAAGCTTTCTTT. The chain combines TRBV20-1 with TRBJ1-1; 7 bases align to TRBD1. Germline trimming cut 3 bases from V and 3 bases from J; bases unmatched to any gene: 4. Germline CDR1 is DFQATT and CDR2 is SNEGSKA (reference sequence). The CDR3 contains 13 residues.

This clone was picked up a small number of times. The chain links TRBV7-9 to TRBJ1-1, with 8 bases aligning to TRBD1. Germline V gene lookup returns CDR1 SEHNR and CDR2 FQNEAQ (reference sequence). The CDR3 contains 14 residues. Trimming took 3 bases from V and 1 from J; bases not matched to a gene: 1. The CDR3 DNA reads TGTGCCAGCAGCTTCGGGACAGGGAACACTGAAGCTTTCTTT. Amino acid sequence: CASSFGTGNTEAFF. Using reference TRBV7-9 and TRBJ1-1 for the parts outside the CDR3, the full variable domain is DTGVSQNPRHKITKRGQNVTFRCDPISEHNRLYWYRQTLGQGPEFLTYFQNEAQLEKSRLLSDRFSAERPKGSFSTLEIQRTEQGDSAMYLCASSFGTGNTEAFFGQGTRLTVV.

This chain links TRBV5-1 with TRBJ2-7; D unresolved. The V end was cut by 0 bases, the J end by 6 bases, with 10 bases between. The CDR3 is 13 residues long. The germline CDR1 and CDR2 sequences are SGHRS and YFSETQ. The CDR3 region has the DNA TGCGCCAGCAGCTTGGGTGGTCTAGGCGAGCAGTACTTC. Amino acid sequence: CASSLGGLGEQYF.

The chain is built from TRBV30 and TRBJ1-6; no definite D call. The CDR3 runs 13 residues. Germline V gene data show CDR1 as GTSNPN and CDR2 as SVGIG (reference sequence). The V gene lost 1 base and the J gene lost 6 bases, with 7 bases spanning the gap. The CDR3 region has the DNA TGTGCCTGGAGTGCGGGAGGTAATTCACCCCTCCACTTT. It codes for CAWSAGGNSPLHF.

This clone was counted a few times. The chain recombines TRBV6-6 with TRBJ1-5; TRBD1 matches at 7 bases. The CDR3 spans 15 residues. Per the germline V gene, CDR1 is MNHNY and CDR2 is SVGAGI (reference sequence). V lost 8 bases to trimming and J lost 5 bases; unmatched junction nucleotides: 12. The CDR3 loop is CASVNRGRWDQPQHF. The DNA of the CDR3 is TGTGCCAGCGTAAACAGGGGAAGATGGGATCAGCCCCAGCATTTT.

This chain connects TRBV7-9 to TRBJ2-7, with 8 bases matching TRBD1. V gave up 4 bases and J gave up 0 bases; unmatched junction bases: 2. The CDR3 length is 14 residues. The germline gives CDR1 SEHNR, CDR2 FQNEAQ (reference sequence). This CDR3 reads CASSSGGSSYEQYF. CDR3 coding DNA: TGTGCCAGCAGCTCAGGGGGCTCCTCCTACGAGCAGTACTTC.

The chain employs TRBV19 and TRBJ2-2; 11 bases are a match to TRBD2. From germline, CDR1 is LNHDA and CDR2 SQIVND (reference sequence). Trimming took 8 bases from V and 7 from J; bases not matched to a gene: 6. CDR3 length equals 14 residues. The CDR3 loop reads CASGSGGASGELFF. The CDR3 nucleotides read TGTGCCAGTGGTAGCGGGGGGGCTAGCGGGGAGCTGTTTTTT.

The count of this clone is one. The chain carries TRBV9 and TRBJ2-1, with 8 bases identical to TRBD1. From germline, CDR1 is SGDLS and CDR2 YYNGEE. This CDR3 has 15 amino acids. V lost 4 bases to trimming and J lost 8 bases; unmatched junction nucleotides: 11. The CDR3 DNA follows: TGTGCCAGCAGCCTCTCCGGGACAGGAGGCGATGAGCAGTTCTTC. Its protein is CASSLSGTGGDEQFF.

V and J are TRBV19 and TRBJ2-1, with 11 bases lining up with TRBD2. The junction had 9 bases not matched to a gene; V was cut back by 1 base and J by 10 bases. There are 16 residues in the CDR3. CDR1 is LNHDA and CDR2 is SQIVND in the germline V gene (reference sequence). The DNA for the CDR3 is TGTGCCAGTAGTATAGCTATAGCGGGGGGGCTACGGGAGCAGTTCTTC. Translated, it gives CASSIAIAGGLREQFF.

The V call is TRBV2, the J call TRBJ2-7; 9 bases fit TRBD1. Trimming removed 8 bases from V and 0 bases from J; junction bases left unmatched: 5. The length of the CDR3 is 14 residues. Per the germline V gene, CDR1 is SNHLY and CDR2 is FYNNEI. This CDR3 is CASPGQGSSYEQYF. The CDR3 DNA follows: TGTGCCAGCCCGGGACAGGGAAGCTCCTACGAGCAGTACTTC.

A few counts support this clone. The CDR3 region is CASSEAFSVEYF. In DNA, the CDR3 is TGTGCCAGCAGTGAAGCGTTTTCAGTTGAATACTTC. The chain is built from TRBV6-1 and TRBJ2-7; D ambiguous. The V gene's germline CDR1 is MNHNS and CDR2 SASEGT. V was pared by 0 bases and J by 13 bases, with 13 bases between. This CDR3 region has 12 residues.

This chain links TRBV9 with TRBJ1-5; D ambiguous. The V gene's germline CDR1 is SGDLS and CDR2 YYNGEE. The germline V and J ends were trimmed by 0 bases and 2 bases, with 9 bases remaining between them. The CDR3 spans 15 residues. This CDR3 is CASSVGADRNQPQHF. As DNA, the CDR3 is TGTGCCAGCAGCGTAGGGGCAGACCGCAATCAGCCCCAGCATTTT.

The chain joins TRBV3-1 (or the pseudogene TRBV3-2) to TRBJ1-1, with no clear D. V lost 4 bases to trimming and J lost 0 bases, with 9 bases between them. The CDR3 is 14 amino acids. Germline CDR1 and CDR2: LGHDT and YNNKEL (reference sequence). CDR3 protein: CASSPHTLNTEAFF. Here the CDR3 DNA reads TGTGCCAGCAGCCCTCACACCTTGAACACTGAAGCTTTCTTT.

For the CDR3, the DNA is TGTGCCAGCAGCTCCCCGGGGGGAACACCCCTCCACTTT. Protein sequence: CASSSPGGTPLHF. The chain has TRBV7-2 and TRBJ1-6; weak D call: TRBD1 (5 bases). The V end was cut by 4 bases, the J end by 11 bases, with 12 bases between. Germline V lookup: CDR1 SGHTA, CDR2 FQGNSA. This CDR3 has 13 residues.

The chain uses TRBV11-2 and TRBJ1-6; 8 bases line up with TRBD1. This CDR3 has 15 residues. V lost 4 bases to trimming and J lost 9 bases; unmatched junction nucleotides: 8. Germline loops: CDR1 SGHAT, CDR2 FQNNGV. The chain's CDR3 is CASSSSGQGASPLHF. CDR3 nucleotides: TGTGCCAGCAGCTCGTCGGGTCAGGGGGCTTCACCCCTCCACTTT.

This clone was picked up one time. This chain links TRBV3-1 (or the pseudogene TRBV3-2) with TRBJ2-2; 14 bases fit TRBD2. This CDR3 has 16 residues. V was clipped by 4 bases and J by 4 bases; unmatched bases: 2. CDR1 and CDR2 (germline): LGHDT, YNNKEL (reference sequence). The CDR3 DNA is TGTGCCAGCAGCCGGGGACTAGCGGGGGCCACCGGGGAGCTGTTTTTT. This sequence encodes CASSRGLAGATGELFF.

CDR3 region: CAISDGTGRSPLHF. The CDR3 DNA is TGTGCCATCAGTGACGGGACAGGCCGTTCACCCCTCCACTTT. V gene TRBV10-3 combines with J gene TRBJ1-6; TRBD1 aligns across 8 bases. Losses at the gene ends were 3 bases for V and 9 bases for J; bases not matched to a gene: 4. There are 14 residues in the CDR3. Germline V gene data show CDR1 as ENHRY and CDR2 as SYGVKD.

The chain combines TRBV30 with TRBJ1-6; D unclear. The CDR3 consists of 13 residues. Trimming shortened V by 3 bases and J by 8 bases, and 11 bases separated the two germline ends. Germline loops: CDR1 GTSNPN, CDR2 SVGIG (reference sequence). The CDR3 DNA sequence: TGTGCCTGGAGGAAGGGAGTGTATTCACCCCTCCACTTT. Its translation: CAWRKGVYSPLHF.

The chain combines TRBV2 with TRBJ2-1; tentatively, D is TRBD1 (5 bases). Trimming stripped 0 bases from V and 8 bases from J, with 11 bases between. The CDR3 spans 14 residues. In germline, CDR1 is SNHLY, CDR2 FYNNEI. The CDR3 sequence: CASSEAGAAHEQFF. The CDR3 nucleotides are TGTGCCAGCAGTGAAGCTGGGGCGGCTCATGAGCAGTTCTTC.